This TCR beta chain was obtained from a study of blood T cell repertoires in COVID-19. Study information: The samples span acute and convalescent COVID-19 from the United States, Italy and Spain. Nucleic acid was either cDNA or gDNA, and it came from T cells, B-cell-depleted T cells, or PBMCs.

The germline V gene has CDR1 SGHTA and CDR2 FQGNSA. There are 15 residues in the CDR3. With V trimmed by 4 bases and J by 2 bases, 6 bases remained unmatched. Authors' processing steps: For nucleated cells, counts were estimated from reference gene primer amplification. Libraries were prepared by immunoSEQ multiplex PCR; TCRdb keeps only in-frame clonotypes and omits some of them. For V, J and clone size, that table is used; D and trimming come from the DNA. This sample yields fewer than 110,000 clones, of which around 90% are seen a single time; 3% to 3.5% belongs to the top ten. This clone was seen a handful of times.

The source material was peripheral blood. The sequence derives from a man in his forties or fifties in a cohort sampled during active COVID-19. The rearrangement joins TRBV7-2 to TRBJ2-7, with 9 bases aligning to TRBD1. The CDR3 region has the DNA TGTGCCAGCAGCTCGGACCGGGACAGGGCCTACGAGCAGTACTTC. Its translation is CASSSDRDRAYEQYF.